Following are 30 T cell receptor beta chains from one sample sequenced in a study of CD8 T cells in ankylosing spondylitis. TCRdb re-called the 5' RACE reads through MiXCR, storing one row per CDR3 protein. The repertoire includes approximately 540,000 distinct CDR3 sequences, about 13% of them detected once, and approximately 6.3% sits in the top ten. Study findings and constraints: A TCR beta motif made of eight highly homologous variants seemed typical of ankylosing spondylitis blood.

These receptors have no identified antigens. The material sequenced was blood, either unsorted or a sorted T cell fraction (not recorded which). These receptors were collected from a male donor with ankylosing spondylitis.

The V gene is TRBV24-1, the J gene TRBJ2-3; D remains unclear. The V end lost 4 bases, the J end lost 2 bases, and 15 bases lay between the germline ends. The CDR3 spans 16 residues. CDR1 and CDR2 (germline): KGHDR, SFDVKD. The CDR3 loop is CATSDPVLPNTDTQYF. For the CDR3, the DNA is TGTGCCACCAGTGACCCGGTCCTACCGAACACAGATACGCAGTATTTT.

This clonotype was counted between two and nine times. V gene TRBV7-9 combines with J gene TRBJ2-1, with 9 bases that match TRBD2. The CDR3 runs to 17 residues. Germline-derived CDR1 and CDR2 are SEHNR and FQNEAQ (reference sequence). V lost 4 bases and J lost 9; bases outside the gene matches: 16. The chain's CDR3 is CASSSMGGLAYSGEQFF. The CDR3 DNA follows: TGTGCCAGCAGCTCTATGGGGGGACTAGCATATTCCGGTGAGCAGTTCTTC.

The V call is TRBV5-1, the J call TRBJ2-1; 10 bases fit TRBD1. The trim removed 5 bases at V and 9 bases at J, leaving 8 bases unmatched. Germline V gene data show CDR1 as SGHRS and CDR2 as YFSETQ. This CDR3 region has 14 residues. In DNA form, the CDR3 reads TGCGCCAGCAGGCCGGGACAGGGGCTCGGTGAGCAGTTCTTC. Protein: CASRPGQGLGEQFF.

CDR3 amino acids: CASSEMSAGQPDTQYF. The CDR3 DNA is TGTGCCAGCAGTGAAATGAGCGCAGGGCAGCCAGATACGCAGTATTTT. The chain links TRBV2 to TRBJ2-3; D may be TRBD1 (5 bases). The length of the CDR3 is 16 residues. Germline V gives CDR1 SNHLY, CDR2 FYNNEI. V was clipped by 2 bases and J by 4 bases, with 16 bases between them.

This chain connects TRBV2 to TRBJ1-2; TRBD1 aligns across 10 bases. The CDR3 totals 13 residues. The germline gives CDR1 SNHLY, CDR2 FYNNEI. J gave up 5 bases and V 6 bases, and 3 bases lay outside the gene matches. This chain's CDR3 is CASRGDRGYGYTF. The CDR3 nucleotides read TGTGCCAGCAGGGGGGACAGGGGATATGGCTACACCTTC. The full variable domain, completed using reference TRBV2 and TRBJ1-2, is EPEVTQTPSHQVTQMGQEVILRCVPISNHLYFYWYRQILGQKVEFLVSFYNNEISEKSEIFDDQFSVERPDGSNFTLKIRSTKLEDSAMYFCASRGDRGYGYTFGSGTRLTVV.

The chain links TRBV7-2 to TRBJ2-1; D gene uncertain. The CDR3 contains 13 residues. V lost 5 bases and J 7 bases, leaving 12 bases between the germline ends. Germline V gene sequence: CDR1 SGHTA, CDR2 FQGNSA. The CDR3 DNA follows: TGTGCCAGCAGCCTCCTGAGTCGGAATGAGCAGTTCTTC. Translating it yields CASSLLSRNEQFF.

This clonotype was counted only a few times. J is TRBJ2-1 and V is TRBV5-6; D uncertain. Germline CDR1 SGHDT, CDR2 YYEEEE. The V end lost 2 bases, the J end lost 0 bases, and 12 bases lay between the germline ends. This CDR3 has 16 residues. CDR3 sequence (DNA): TGTGCCAGCAGCTTCTCCGGGCACCGCTCCTACAATGAGCAGTTCTTC. It yields the protein CASSFSGHRSYNEQFF.

The rearrangement links TRBV20-1 to TRBJ2-3; 8 nucleotides match TRBD1. Unmatched junction bases numbered 3, after V lost 0 bases and J lost 1 base. The germline V gene has CDR1 DFQATT and CDR2 SNEGSKA (reference sequence). This CDR3 has 15 amino acids. CDR3 protein: CSAREMGQGTDTQYF. In DNA, the CDR3 is TGCAGTGCTAGAGAGATGGGACAGGGCACAGATACGCAGTATTTT.

This clonotype has a count of ten or more. The chain couples TRBV7-2 to TRBJ1-5, with D unresolved. Deletions cut 4 bases from V and 3 bases from J, with 4 bases between. The CDR3 spans 12 residues. Germline values: CDR1 SGHTA, CDR2 FQGNSA. CDR3 sequence (DNA): TGTGCCAGCAGCTCGAACAATCAGCCCCAGCATTTT. Translating gives CASSSNNQPQHF.

The chain has TRBV6-5 and TRBJ2-1; perhaps TRBD1 as D (5 bases). With 2 bases removed from V and 9 bases from J, the gap between germline ends came to 11 bases. Germline V gene lookup returns CDR1 MNHEY and CDR2 SVGAGI. CDR3 size: 13 residues. Written as DNA, the CDR3 is TGTGCCAGCAGTTACAACCAGGGAACTGAGCAGTTCTTC. This gives the protein CASSYNQGTEQFF.

The chain joins TRBV4-1 to TRBJ2-5; 8 bases match TRBD1. Germline trimming cut 0 bases from V and 6 bases from J; bases unmatched to any gene: 12. Germline assignment: CDR1 MGHRA and CDR2 YSYEKL. This CDR3 has 17 residues. CDR3 in DNA: TGCGCCAGCAGCCAAGAAAGGGCGGCAGGGGGCGGACAGACCCAGTACTTC. Protein product: CASSQERAAGGGQTQYF.

Comments on this clonotype: A much larger clone lies one base from this, so it may be a read error. The chain couples TRBV12-3 or TRBV12-4 to TRBJ2-5; 7 bases agree with TRBD2. The CDR3 length is 15 residues. V gave up 11 bases and J gave up 4 bases; unmatched junction bases: 16. Here the CDR3 reads CACTGSGILGETQYF. CDR3 nucleotide sequence: TGTGCCTGCACAGGAAGCGGGATATTGGGAGAGACCCAGTACTTC.

The V and J genes are TRBV9 and TRBJ2-4; TRBD2 matches at 7 bases. The V and J ends lost 2 bases and 3 bases, in that order; junction bases with no gene match: 8. CDR3 length: 16 residues. Per germline, CDR1 SGDLS and CDR2 YYNGEE. CDR3 in amino acids: CASSVYGLDGKNIQYF. CDR3 DNA sequence: TGTGCCAGCAGCGTGTATGGACTAGATGGCAAAAACATTCAGTACTTC.

The DNA of the CDR3 is TGTGCCAGCAGCCTCCGGGAATGGGGTTCCGGCTACACCTTC. It specifies CASSLREWGSGYTF. The V gene is TRBV3-1, the J gene TRBJ1-2; D gene uncertain. Germline CDR1 is LGHDT and CDR2 is YNNKEL (reference sequence). The CDR3 sequence is 14 residues long. V lost 4 bases to trimming and J lost 8 bases, with 17 bases between them.

The chain has TRBV15 and TRBJ2-1; either TRBD1 or TRBD2 may supply D (5 bases each). Trimming took off 0 bases at V and 15 bases at J, with 12 bases between the two ends. CDR3 length equals 12 residues. CDR1 and CDR2 (germline): LNHNV, YYDKDF (reference sequence). The CDR3 here is CATSRDWGRRFF. In nucleotides, the CDR3 is TGTGCCACCAGCAGAGATTGGGGACGTCGGTTCTTC.

This clonotype was detected only a few times. The genes are TRBV4-1 and TRBJ2-2, with 8 bases fitting TRBD2. This CDR3 has 16 amino acids. CDR1 is MGHRA, CDR2 YSYEKL, per germline. V trimming: 0 bases; J trimming: 1 base; junction bases outside the gene matches: 1. The CDR3, as DNA: TGCGCCAGCAGCCAAGAGGGACTAGGGAACACCGGGGAGCTGTTTTTT. Its protein is CASSQEGLGNTGELFF.

This clonotype was seen more than once but under ten times. The chain uses TRBV12-3 or TRBV12-4 and TRBJ2-1, with 7 bases fitting TRBD2. The CDR3 is 17 amino acids. With 6 bases clipped from V and 0 bases from J, the junction kept 11 bases outside the gene matches. This chain's CDR3 is CASSLLLTSTSYNEQFF. In DNA, the CDR3 is TGTGCCAGCAGCCTCCTATTGACTAGCACCTCCTACAATGAGCAGTTCTTC.

The genes are TRBV9 and TRBJ2-7; a weak D match, TRBD1 (6 bases). Germline V gives CDR1 SGDLS, CDR2 YYNGEE. The V gene lost 6 bases and the J gene lost 5 bases, with 18 bases spanning the gap. This CDR3 contains 14 residues. The CDR3 reads CASTDEGTSNEQYF. DNA of the CDR3: TGTGCCAGCACCGACGAGGGGACATCGAACGAGCAGTACTTC.

This chain uses TRBV10-3 with TRBJ2-7; D is perhaps TRBD1 (7 bases). The CDR3 covers 16 residues. Germline-derived CDR1 and CDR2 are ENHRY and SYGVKD. The V end lost 3 bases, the J end lost 5 bases, and 20 bases lay between the germline ends. The DNA of the CDR3 is TGTGCCATCAGTGACCTCCCTTTGGGCAGGGGGGACGAGCAGTACTTC. Amino acids: CAISDLPLGRGDEQYF.

The rearrangement links TRBV19 to TRBJ2-1; 7 positions agree with TRBD2. Germline V lookup: CDR1 LNHDA, CDR2 SQIVND (reference sequence). Unmatched junction bases numbered 4, after V lost 4 bases and J lost 4 bases. This CDR3 contains 14 residues. CDR3 amino acids: CASSTGGRYNEQFF. The CDR3 DNA is TGTGCCAGTAGTACCGGCGGGAGATACAATGAGCAGTTCTTC.

V and J are TRBV11-2 and TRBJ1-6, with D unresolved. The germline V gene encodes CDR1 SGHAT and CDR2 FQNNGV. This CDR3 is 13 amino acids long. V lost 4 bases and J lost 3, with 4 bases in between. The CDR3 region is CASSSDYNSPLHF. The CDR3 nucleotides are TGTGCCAGCAGCTCGGACTATAATTCACCCCTCCACTTT.

The rearrangement uses TRBV4-2 and TRBJ2-5; TRBD1 agrees at 7 bases. The germline V gene has CDR1 LGHNA and CDR2 YNFKEQ. The CDR3 runs 13 residues. V lost 4 bases to trimming and J lost 5 bases; unmatched junction nucleotides: 4. The CDR3 loop reads CASSLQGMETQYF. Written as DNA, the CDR3 is TGTGCCAGCAGCCTACAGGGGATGGAGACCCAGTACTTC.

The table lists this clonotype with many counts. The V call is TRBV29-1, the J call TRBJ2-1, with 10 nucleotides matching TRBD2. Germline V gives CDR1 SQVTM, CDR2 ANQGSEA. V lost 4 bases, J lost 2 bases, and 2 bases stayed unmatched. The CDR3 length is 14 residues. The DNA for the CDR3 is TGCAGCGTTGGCCTAGCGGGGGCCTACAATGAGCAGTTCTTC. Translating gives CSVGLAGAYNEQFF.

V gene TRBV20-1 combines with J gene TRBJ2-3; 11 nucleotides line up with TRBD2. The germline gives CDR1 DFQATT, CDR2 SNEGSKA (reference sequence). The V and J ends lost 6 bases and 4 bases, in that order; junction bases with no gene match: 6. The CDR3 length is 14 residues. CDR3 sequence (DNA): TGCAGTGCGTTAGCGGGAGGGAGCCCAGATACGCAGTATTTT. It codes for CSALAGGSPDTQYF.

This clonotype was observed a single time. The chain recombines TRBV14 with TRBJ2-3; D remains unclear. The CDR3 contains 15 residues. The V gene's germline CDR1 is SGHDN and CDR2 FVKESK. Trimming cost V 1 base and J 1 base, with 9 bases left between them. The CDR3 DNA reads TGTGCCAGCAGCCAAGTGGGCTGGGGCACAGATACGCAGTATTTT. Translation: CASSQVGWGTDTQYF.

At least ten counts were recorded for this clonotype. V gene TRBV5-1 combines with J gene TRBJ2-1; 11 bases line up with TRBD1. Germline V gives CDR1 SGHRS, CDR2 YFSETQ. The CDR3 loop spans 15 amino acids. The V and J ends lost 4 bases and 8 bases, in that order; junction bases with no gene match: 8. As DNA, the CDR3 is TGCGCCAGCAGCCCTCGGGACAGGGGGAGCGATGAGCAGTTCTTC. Its translation: CASSPRDRGSDEQFF.

This clonotype was seen only a few times. The chain is built from TRBV10-3 and TRBJ2-1, with 13 bases fitting TRBD2. In germline, CDR1 is ENHRY, CDR2 SYGVKD. The ends lost 0 bases at V and 10 bases at J; junction bases unmatched: 6. The length of the CDR3 is 16 residues. The CDR3 region has the DNA TGTGCCATCAGTGAGTCAACTAGCGGGAGGGCATTGGAGCAGTTCTTC. This sequence encodes CAISESTSGRALEQFF.

This clonotype was found a few times. The V and J genes are TRBV5-1 and TRBJ2-7, with 9 nucleotides matching TRBD2. This CDR3 has 14 residues. Germline loops: CDR1 SGHRS, CDR2 YFSETQ. The V segment lost 3 bases and the J segment 3 bases; nucleotides outside the gene matches: 4. The DNA of the CDR3 is TGCGCCAGCAGCTGGACTAGCGCGGTCTACGAGCAGTACTTC. This translates into CASSWTSAVYEQYF.

This clonotype was seen a handful of times. The chain has TRBV7-9 and TRBJ2-1; 10 nucleotides line up with TRBD1. There are 14 residues in the CDR3. Germline-derived CDR1 and CDR2 are SEHNR and FQNEAQ (reference sequence). Unmatched junction bases numbered 2, after V lost 4 bases and J lost 5 bases. Here the CDR3 DNA reads TGTGCCAGCAGCTCGGACAGGGGGGACAATGAGCAGTTCTTC. It yields the protein CASSSDRGDNEQFF.

The rearrangement joins TRBV27 to TRBJ1-6; no clear D gene. Trimming took off 0 bases at V and 4 bases at J, with 13 bases between the two ends. Germline-derived CDR1 and CDR2 are MNHEY and SMNVEV (reference sequence). The CDR3 consists of 17 residues. The DNA of the CDR3 is TGTGCCAGCAGTTTATCGGGTGGCAGAGGGTATAATTCACCCCTCCACTTT. This gives the protein CASSLSGGRGYNSPLHF.